This paragraph covers one T cell receptor (beta chain) sequence. Antigen specificity is unknown. PCR used 60 Vbeta primers and 13 Jbeta primers. The method was immunoSEQ multiplex PCR; TCRdb's version includes in-frame clones alone and lacks a portion of them. The sample records roughly 180,000 clones, roughly 85% being singletons. The data are from a study of cytomegalovirus exposure and HLA in healthy donors. Those who donated were healthy bone marrow donors. The germline CDR1 and CDR2 sequences are SGHRS and YFSETQ. Trimming took off 3 bases at V and 3 bases at J, with 13 bases between the two ends. This CDR3 contains 15 residues. General study findings and limits: Reportedly, diagnosis of cytomegalovirus status by the classifier showed high specificity and sensitivity. In an earlier analysis, about 87% or about 30%: the productive usage of most TCR beta V segments. Most TCR sequences were seen very rarely across donors, but some public TCRs occurred in many.

Sequencing input: PBMCs. This TCR was recovered from a man aged 18 to 30 in good health and CMV-seropositive. The rearrangement joins TRBV5-1 to TRBJ2-1, with D perhaps matching TRBD2 (5 bases). This CDR3 is CASSSQAEIYNEQFF. For the CDR3, the DNA is TGCGCCAGCAGCTCACAAGCGGAGATCTACAATGAGCAGTTCTTC.